Listed here are 18 T cell receptor beta chains from one sample, sequenced in a study of shared clonotypes between healthy human individuals. Naive CD8 isolation took CD45RO-negative cells positively selected for CCR7 and excluded terminally differentiated effector memory CD45RA+ cells. The method was immunoSEQ multiplex PCR; TCRdb's version includes in-frame clones alone and lacks a portion of them. The sample lists about 2.1 million clones, 85% to 95% occurring once. The sample consisted of naive CD8+ T cells from PBMCs. The receptors derive from a young man in good health. Some clones in this sample may be carry-over from other donors' samples.

This sequence joins TRBV29-1 and TRBJ1-1; 7 bases match TRBD1. V was clipped by 6 bases and J by 5 bases; unmatched bases: 15. Per the germline V gene, CDR1 is SQVTM and CDR2 is ANQGSEA. CDR3 length: 15 amino acids. The CDR3: CSVLRKQGWATEAFF. In nucleotides, the CDR3 is TGCAGCGTCCTCAGAAAACAGGGGTGGGCGACTGAAGCTTTCTTT.

The rearrangement uses TRBV10-1 and TRBJ1-1; a possible D gene is TRBD1 (6 bases). The CDR3 consists of 17 residues. V lost 7 bases and J 0 bases, leaving 21 bases between the germline ends. Germline assignment: CDR1 WNHNN and CDR2 SYGVQD (reference sequence). CDR3 DNA sequence: TGCGCCAGCATCTCCCTTACAGGGAGCGGTGTGAACACTGAAGCTTTCTTT. Translation gives CASISLTGSGVNTEAFF.

V and J are TRBV9 and TRBJ2-7; D might be TRBD1 or TRBD2, each matching 5 bases. V lost 4 bases and J 2 bases, leaving 13 bases between the germline ends. CDR3 length: 14 amino acids. Germline V gene sequence: CDR1 SGDLS, CDR2 YYNGEE. CDR3 bases: TGTGCCAGCAGCCCCGGCCTGGGGGCCTACGAGCAGTACTTC. As protein: CASSPGLGAYEQYF.

This chain joins TRBV11-2 and TRBJ2-7, with D hard to call. The ends were cut back, 4 bases at V and 3 bases at J, with 10 bases in the middle. Germline assignment: CDR1 SGHAT and CDR2 FQNNGV. The CDR3 loop spans 13 amino acids. CDR3 in amino acids: CASSSDVVYEQYF. The CDR3 nucleotides are TGTGCCAGCAGCTCCGACGTCGTCTACGAGCAGTACTTC. The full variable domain, rest sourced from reference TRBV11-2 and TRBJ2-7, is EAGVAQSPRYKIIEKRQSVAFWCNPISGHATLYWYQQILGQGPKLLIQFQNNGVVDDSQLPKDRFSAERLKGVDSTLKIQPAKLEDSAVYLCASSSDVVYEQYFGPGTRLTVT.

The chain recombines TRBV11-2 with TRBJ1-2; 7 nucleotides align to TRBD1. The trim removed 5 bases at V and 4 bases at J, leaving 10 bases unmatched. From germline, CDR1 is SGHAT and CDR2 FQNNGV. This CDR3 is 15 amino acids long. CDR3 residues: CASSRRGPSIYGYTF. The CDR3 DNA sequence: TGTGCCAGCAGCAGGAGGGGGCCGTCGATCTATGGCTACACCTTC. The variable domain in full, with the rest retrieved from reference TRBV11-2 and TRBJ1-2, is EAGVAQSPRYKIIEKRQSVAFWCNPISGHATLYWYQQILGQGPKLLIQFQNNGVVDDSQLPKDRFSAERLKGVDSTLKIQPAKLEDSAVYLCASSRRGPSIYGYTFGSGTRLTVV.

This rearrangement joins TRBV7-6 to TRBJ2-1, with TRBD2 matching 7 bases. Trimming cost V 5 bases and J 2 bases; bases outside gene matches: 9. Germline V CDR1 and CDR2: SGHVS, FNYEAQ. The CDR3 contains 16 residues. CDR3 DNA sequence: TGTGCCAGCAGCACGACCCCCAGCGGGGCCTACAATGAGCAGTTCTTC. As protein: CASSTTPSGAYNEQFF.

This clone was seen a single time. This chain connects TRBV6-1 to TRBJ2-1; 10 bases fit TRBD2. The V gene's germline CDR1 is MNHNS and CDR2 SASEGT. The CDR3 runs to 17 residues. Trimming cost V 8 bases and J 7 bases; bases outside gene matches: 17. The CDR3 reads CASRGLVGTSVQNEQFF. The CDR3 DNA sequence: TGTGCCAGCCGTGGTTTGGTAGGGACTAGCGTCCAAAATGAGCAGTTCTTC.

The V gene is TRBV10-3, the J gene TRBJ1-3; the D is unclear. The ends were cut back, 0 bases at V and 3 bases at J, with 9 bases in the middle. Looked up from germline, CDR1 is ENHRY and CDR2 is SYGVKD. This CDR3 has 15 amino acids. The CDR3 DNA reads as TGTGCCATCAGTGAGTCTAAGAGACTTGGAAACACCATATATTTT. Its translation is CAISESKRLGNTIYF.

Of note for this clone: Other DNA sequences of this sample code for an identical CDR3. CDR3 nucleotide sequence: TGTGCCAGCAGCGTAGGGGGACAGGGCATGAACACTGAAGCTTTCTTT. This sequence encodes CASSVGGQGMNTEAFF. The chain carries TRBV9 and TRBJ1-1; 9 nucleotides agree with TRBD1. This CDR3 comprises 16 residues. V shed 0 bases, J shed 0 bases, and the junction held 3 bases outside the gene matches. Looked up from germline, CDR1 is SGDLS and CDR2 is YYNGEE.

The chain uses TRBV27 and TRBJ2-1, with a tentative D call TRBD2 (5 bases). Germline CDR1 is MNHEY and CDR2 is SMNVEV (reference sequence). Deletions cut 1 base from V and 5 bases from J, with 24 bases between. The CDR3 has 19 residues. The DNA of the CDR3 is TGTGCCAGCAGTTTATATAGCCTAGCTGACACGGCCGAACACAATGAGCAGTTCTTC. Its protein product is CASSLYSLADTAEHNEQFF.

The genes are TRBV27 and TRBJ2-1; 7 bases are a match to TRBD2. Germline lookup yields CDR1 MNHEY and CDR2 SMNVEV (reference sequence). The CDR3 totals 17 residues. V trimming: 6 bases; J trimming: 0 bases; junction bases outside the gene matches: 11. CDR3 DNA sequence: TGTGCCAGCAGGACGGCTAGGCGCGGGAGCTCCTACAATGAGCAGTTCTTC. Translated: CASRTARRGSSYNEQFF.

CDR3 in DNA: TGCGCCAGCAGCCAAGTAGAGGGACCGGCGGAGCAGTACTTC. Its translation: CASSQVEGPAEQYF. The chain carries TRBV4-1 and TRBJ2-7, with D tentatively TRBD1 or TRBD2 (5 bases each). CDR3 size: 14 residues. Germline CDR1 reads MGHRA; CDR2 reads YSYEKL. The germline V and J ends were trimmed by 1 base and 7 bases, with 14 bases remaining between them.

The chain combines TRBV4-1 with TRBJ2-3; 9 bases map to TRBD2. J gave up 2 bases and V 4 bases, and 10 bases lay outside the gene matches. This CDR3 spans 17 amino acids. The germline V gene encodes CDR1 MGHRA and CDR2 YSYEKL. The CDR3 nucleotides are TGCGCCAGCAGCCGGACCCCTGCGGGAGGGTACACAGATACGCAGTATTTT. Its protein is CASSRTPAGGYTDTQYF.

The rearrangement joins TRBV5-1 to TRBJ1-1; D is possibly TRBD1 (5 bases). The CDR3 consists of 14 residues. The V and J ends lost 5 bases and 0 bases respectively, with 11 bases between them. CDR1 is SGHRS, CDR2 YFSETQ, per germline. CDR3 DNA: TGCGCCAGCAGACTCGGGGCCATGAACACTGAAGCTTTCTTT. Amino acids: CASRLGAMNTEAFF.

The chain uses TRBV10-3 and TRBJ2-1; TRBD2 might be the D (6 bases). The CDR3 has 13 residues. Between the trimmed V and J ends, which lost 7 bases and 7 bases, there was a span of 14 bases. CDR1 and CDR2 from the germline V gene are ENHRY and SYGVKD. The CDR3 region is CAITDGGPNEQFF. CDR3 nucleotide sequence: TGTGCCATCACTGACGGAGGGCCAAATGAGCAGTTCTTC.

The chain recombines TRBV6-5 with TRBJ2-7; no definite D call. The CDR3 is 13 amino acids. In germline, CDR1 is MNHEY, CDR2 SVGAGI. V lost 2 bases, J lost 7 bases, and 12 bases lay in between. The CDR3 DNA sequence: TGTGCCAGCAGTTACCCCGGGCGTGGGGAGCAGTACTTC. Translated: CASSYPGRGEQYF.

This clone occurred once. The CDR3 DNA follows: TGTGCCAGCAGCACCGGACTAGGCCCCAATGAGCAGTTCTTC. It codes for CASSTGLGPNEQFF. This chain joins TRBV7-8 and TRBJ2-1; TRBD2 aligns across 7 bases. Germline lookup yields CDR1 SGHVS and CDR2 FQNEAQ. The CDR3 is made up of 14 amino acids. V lost 5 bases to trimming and J lost 6 bases; unmatched junction nucleotides: 7.

V is TRBV6-4 and J is TRBJ1-1; TRBD1 matches 11 bases. Germline V gene lookup returns CDR1 MRHNA and CDR2 SNTAGT. The CDR3 has 15 residues. With V trimmed by 9 bases and J by 5 bases, 11 bases remained unmatched. The CDR3 bases are TGTGCCAGTCCATGGACAGGGGGCTGTTATACTGAAGCTTTCTTT. Residues: CASPWTGGCYTEAFF.